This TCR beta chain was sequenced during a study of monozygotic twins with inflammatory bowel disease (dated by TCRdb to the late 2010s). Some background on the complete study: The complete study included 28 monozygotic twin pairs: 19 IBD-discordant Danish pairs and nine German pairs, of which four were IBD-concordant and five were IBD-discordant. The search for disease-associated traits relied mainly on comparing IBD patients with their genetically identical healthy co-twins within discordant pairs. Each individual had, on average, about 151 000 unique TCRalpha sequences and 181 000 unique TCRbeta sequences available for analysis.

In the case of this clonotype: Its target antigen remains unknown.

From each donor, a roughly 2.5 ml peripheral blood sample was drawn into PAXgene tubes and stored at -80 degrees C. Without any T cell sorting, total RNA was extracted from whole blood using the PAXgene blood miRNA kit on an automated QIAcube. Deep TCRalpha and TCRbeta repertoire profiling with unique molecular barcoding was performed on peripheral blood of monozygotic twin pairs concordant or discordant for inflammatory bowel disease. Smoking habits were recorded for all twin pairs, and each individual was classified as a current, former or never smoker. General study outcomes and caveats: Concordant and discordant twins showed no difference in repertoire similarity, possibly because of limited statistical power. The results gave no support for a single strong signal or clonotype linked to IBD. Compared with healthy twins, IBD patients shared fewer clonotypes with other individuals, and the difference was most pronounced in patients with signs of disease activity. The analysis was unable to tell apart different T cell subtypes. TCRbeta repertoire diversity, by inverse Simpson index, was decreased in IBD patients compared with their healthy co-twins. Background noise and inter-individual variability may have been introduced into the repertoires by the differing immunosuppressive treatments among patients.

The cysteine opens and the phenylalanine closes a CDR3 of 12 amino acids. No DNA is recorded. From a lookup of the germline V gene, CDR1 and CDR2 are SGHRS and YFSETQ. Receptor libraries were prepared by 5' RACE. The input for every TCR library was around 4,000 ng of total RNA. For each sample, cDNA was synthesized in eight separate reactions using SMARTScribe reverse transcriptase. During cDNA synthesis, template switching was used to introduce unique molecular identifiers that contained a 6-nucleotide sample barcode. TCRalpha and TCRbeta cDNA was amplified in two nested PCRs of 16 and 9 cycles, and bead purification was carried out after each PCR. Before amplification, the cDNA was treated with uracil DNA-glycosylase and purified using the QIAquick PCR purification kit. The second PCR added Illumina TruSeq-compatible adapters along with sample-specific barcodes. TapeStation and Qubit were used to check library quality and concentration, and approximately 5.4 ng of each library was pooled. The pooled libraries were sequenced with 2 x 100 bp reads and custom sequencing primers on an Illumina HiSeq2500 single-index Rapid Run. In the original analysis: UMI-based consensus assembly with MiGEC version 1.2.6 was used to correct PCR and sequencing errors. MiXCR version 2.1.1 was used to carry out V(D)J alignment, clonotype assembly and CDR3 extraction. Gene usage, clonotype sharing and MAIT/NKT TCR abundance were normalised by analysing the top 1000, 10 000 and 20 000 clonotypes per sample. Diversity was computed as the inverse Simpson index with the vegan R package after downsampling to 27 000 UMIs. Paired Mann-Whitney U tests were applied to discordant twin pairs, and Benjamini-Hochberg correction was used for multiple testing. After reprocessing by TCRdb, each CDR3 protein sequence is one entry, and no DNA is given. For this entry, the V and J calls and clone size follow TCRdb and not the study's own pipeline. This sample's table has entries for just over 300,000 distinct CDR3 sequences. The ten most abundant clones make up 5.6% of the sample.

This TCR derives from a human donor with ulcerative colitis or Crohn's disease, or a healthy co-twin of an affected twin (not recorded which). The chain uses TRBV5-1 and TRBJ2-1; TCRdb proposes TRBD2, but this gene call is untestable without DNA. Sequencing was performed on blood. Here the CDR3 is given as CASSRTQYEQFF.